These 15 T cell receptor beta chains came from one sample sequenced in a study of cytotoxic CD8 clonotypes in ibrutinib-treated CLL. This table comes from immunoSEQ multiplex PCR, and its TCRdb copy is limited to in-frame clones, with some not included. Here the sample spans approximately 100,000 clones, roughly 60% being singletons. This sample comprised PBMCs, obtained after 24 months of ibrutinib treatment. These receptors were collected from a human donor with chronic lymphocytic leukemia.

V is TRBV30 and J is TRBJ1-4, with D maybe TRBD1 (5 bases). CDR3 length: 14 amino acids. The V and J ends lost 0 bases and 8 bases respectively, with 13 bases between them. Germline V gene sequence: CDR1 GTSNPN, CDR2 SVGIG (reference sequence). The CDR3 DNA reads TGTGCCTGGAGTGTACCGGGGGGGAAGGAAAAACTGTTTTTT. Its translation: CAWSVPGGKEKLFF.

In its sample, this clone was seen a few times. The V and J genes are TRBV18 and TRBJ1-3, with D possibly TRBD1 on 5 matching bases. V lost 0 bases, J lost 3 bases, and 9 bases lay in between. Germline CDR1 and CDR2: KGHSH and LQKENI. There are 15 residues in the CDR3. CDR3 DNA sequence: TGTGCCAGCTCACCACCGAAGGGGAATGGAAACACCATATATTTT. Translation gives CASSPPKGNGNTIYF.

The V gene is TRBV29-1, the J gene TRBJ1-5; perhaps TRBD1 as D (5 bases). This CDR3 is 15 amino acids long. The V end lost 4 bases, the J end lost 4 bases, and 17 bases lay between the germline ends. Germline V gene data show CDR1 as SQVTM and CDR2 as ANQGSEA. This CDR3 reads CSVAVGWGGNQPQHF. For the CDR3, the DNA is TGCAGCGTTGCTGTGGGGTGGGGGGGGAATCAGCCCCAGCATTTT.

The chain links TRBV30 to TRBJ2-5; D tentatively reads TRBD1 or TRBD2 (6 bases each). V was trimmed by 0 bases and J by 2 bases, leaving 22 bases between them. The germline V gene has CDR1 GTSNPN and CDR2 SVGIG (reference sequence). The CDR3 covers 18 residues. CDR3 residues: CAWSVLVGGPPLQETQYF. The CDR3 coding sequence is TGTGCCTGGAGTGTACTGGTGGGGGGCCCACCACTACAAGAGACCCAGTACTTC.

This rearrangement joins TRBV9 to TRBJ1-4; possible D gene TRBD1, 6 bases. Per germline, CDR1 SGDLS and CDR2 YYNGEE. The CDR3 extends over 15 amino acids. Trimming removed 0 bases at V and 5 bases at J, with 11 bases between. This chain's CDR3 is CASSVATGGNEKLFF. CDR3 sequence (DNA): TGTGCCAGCAGCGTAGCGACAGGCGGAAATGAAAAACTGTTTTTT.

CDR3 sequence (DNA): TGCGCCAGCCGGGACAGCCACGGCACAGATACGCAGTATTTT. It translates to CASRDSHGTDTQYF. This chain links TRBV5-1 with TRBJ2-3, with 7 bases lining up with TRBD1. The CDR3 consists of 14 residues. The J segment lost 1 base and the V segment lost 7 bases, leaving 6 bases of the junction unmatched. Looked up from germline, CDR1 is SGHRS and CDR2 is YFSETQ.

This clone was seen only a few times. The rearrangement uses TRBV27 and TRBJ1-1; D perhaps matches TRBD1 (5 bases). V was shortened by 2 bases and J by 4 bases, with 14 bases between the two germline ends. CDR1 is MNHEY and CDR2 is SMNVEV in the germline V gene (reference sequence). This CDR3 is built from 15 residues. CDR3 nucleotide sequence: TGTGCCAGCAGTTTAAGGTCCCAGGGTAGCACTGAAGCTTTCTTT. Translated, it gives CASSLRSQGSTEAFF.

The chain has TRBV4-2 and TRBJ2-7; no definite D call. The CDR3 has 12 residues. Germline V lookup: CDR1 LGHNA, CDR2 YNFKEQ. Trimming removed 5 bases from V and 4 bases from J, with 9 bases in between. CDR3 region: CASSLGQYEQYF. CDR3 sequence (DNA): TGTGCCAGCAGCTTAGGTCAATACGAGCAGTACTTC.

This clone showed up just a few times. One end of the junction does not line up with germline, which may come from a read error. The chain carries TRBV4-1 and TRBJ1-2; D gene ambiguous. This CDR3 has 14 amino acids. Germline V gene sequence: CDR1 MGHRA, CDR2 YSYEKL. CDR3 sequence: CASNQGEYDHGYTF. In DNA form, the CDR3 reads TGCGCCAGCAACCAAGGAGAATACGACCATGGCTACACCTTC.

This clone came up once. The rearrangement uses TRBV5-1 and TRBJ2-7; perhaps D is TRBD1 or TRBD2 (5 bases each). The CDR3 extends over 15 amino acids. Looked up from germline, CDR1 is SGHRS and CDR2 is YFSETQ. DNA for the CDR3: TGCTCCCGGACCCCTGGGGCAGGGACCGTCTACGAGCAGTACTTC. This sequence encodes CSRTPGAGTVYEQYF.

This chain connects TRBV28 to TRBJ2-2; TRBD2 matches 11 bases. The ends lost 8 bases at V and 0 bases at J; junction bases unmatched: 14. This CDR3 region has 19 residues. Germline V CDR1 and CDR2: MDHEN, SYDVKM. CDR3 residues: CASCPSLAGGSPNTGELFF. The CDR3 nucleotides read TGTGCCAGCTGCCCATCGCTAGCGGGGGGTTCCCCGAACACCGGGGAGCTGTTTTTT.

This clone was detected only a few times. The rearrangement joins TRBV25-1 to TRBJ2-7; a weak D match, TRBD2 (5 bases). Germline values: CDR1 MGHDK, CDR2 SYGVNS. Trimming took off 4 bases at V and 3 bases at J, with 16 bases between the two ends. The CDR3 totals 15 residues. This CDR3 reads CASSGSAPTFYEQYF. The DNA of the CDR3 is TGTGCCAGCAGTGGTAGCGCGCCAACGTTCTACGAGCAGTACTTC.

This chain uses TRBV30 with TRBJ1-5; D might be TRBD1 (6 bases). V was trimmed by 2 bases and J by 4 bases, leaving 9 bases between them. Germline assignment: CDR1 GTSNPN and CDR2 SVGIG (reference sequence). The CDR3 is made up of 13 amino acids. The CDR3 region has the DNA TGTGCCTGGAGTCGGACAGCGAATCAGCCCCAGCATTTT. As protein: CAWSRTANQPQHF.

CDR3 region: CASRPRDRTQETQYF. CDR3 DNA sequence: TGTGCCAGCAGACCCCGGGACAGGACCCAAGAGACCCAGTACTTC. The chain has TRBV6-1 and TRBJ2-5; 8 positions agree with TRBD1. V gave up 6 bases and J gave up 1 base; unmatched junction bases: 7. The CDR3 is 15 amino acids. Germline lookup yields CDR1 MNHNS and CDR2 SASEGT.

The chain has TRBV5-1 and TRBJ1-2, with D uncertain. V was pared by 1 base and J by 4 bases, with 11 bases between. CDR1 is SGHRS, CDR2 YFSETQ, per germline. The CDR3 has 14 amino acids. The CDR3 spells CASSLRSDTYGYTF. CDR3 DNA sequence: TGCGCCAGCAGCTTGAGATCGGATACCTATGGCTACACCTTC.